Here is one T cell receptor (beta chain) with its context. Its antigen is currently unknown. These data come from a study of OX40 agonist ivuxolimab in advanced cancers. Trimming shortened V by 7 bases and J by 3 bases, and 15 bases separated the two germline ends. CDR1 SNHLY and CDR2 FYNNEI come from the germline V gene. The CDR3 spans 14 residues. Blood specimens came from baseline, cycle 4 day 1, and cycle 7 day 1. Study results and limitations: Researchers report that CD8+ T cells had, on average, more expanded clones than CD4+. In the expanded peripheral T cells, antigen specificity was never determined. CD4+ and CD8+ blood T cells expanded clonally by week 6 at 0.1 to 3.0 mg/kg.

Data came from immunoSEQ multiplex PCR; TCRdb stores just in-frame clones and leaves some out. The sample lists more than 9,500 clones; around 84% were seen once. The rearrangement links TRBV2 to TRBJ1-1; D perhaps matches TRBD1 (6 bases). Material: CD4+ or CD8+ T cells sorted from blood, obtained in a trial of the OX40 agonist ivuxolimab. This sequence was found in an adult with an advanced solid tumor such as melanoma, head and neck, liver or kidney cancer. In DNA, the CDR3 is TGTGCCAGCACCCGGGGGCGATGGGACACTGAAGCTTTCTTT. This translates into CASTRGRWDTEAFF.